The 16 T cell receptor beta chains presented below share a single source sample, sequenced in a study of T cells in Graves' hyperthyroidism and ophthalmopathy. Amplified TCR beta CDR3 regions came from RNA transcripts. An initial round of RT-PCR targeting the TCR CDR3 relied on the HTBI primer set. TCRdb recomputed calls from the multiplex PCR reads with MiXCR, one row per CDR3 protein. The table shows 550,000 to 700,000 distinct CDR3 sequences, with about half occurring only once. The source material was peripheral blood or thyroid tissue (not recorded which). The origin of the receptors is an adult woman with Graves' disease, either hyperthyroidism or ophthalmopathy (not recorded which).

The chain has TRBV7-9 and TRBJ2-5; TRBD1 matches 7 bases. Per germline, CDR1 SEHNR and CDR2 FQNEAQ (reference sequence). Trimming cost V 3 bases and J 4 bases; bases outside gene matches: 11. The CDR3 sequence is 16 residues long. CDR3 nucleotide sequence: TGTGCCAGCAGCTTGGGTGCACAGGGGCTTGGAGAGACCCAGTACTTC. Its translation is CASSLGAQGLGETQYF. The variable domain in full, with the rest retrieved from reference TRBV7-9 and TRBJ2-5, is DTGVSQNPRHKITKRGQNVTFRCDPISEHNRLYWYRQTLGQGPEFLTYFQNEAQLEKSRLLSDRFSAERPKGSFSTLEIQRTEQGDSAMYLCASSLGAQGLGETQYFGPGTRLLVL.

The chain links TRBV6-1 to TRBJ2-5; D is unresolved. V was clipped by 1 base and J by 9 bases, with 9 bases between them. Germline V gene sequence: CDR1 MNHNS, CDR2 SASEGT. This CDR3 is 12 amino acids long. As DNA, the CDR3 is TGTGCCAGCAGTGAAGGCTTGATGGCCCAGTACTTC. This codes for CASSEGLMAQYF.

This chain uses TRBV28 with TRBJ1-6; D perhaps matches TRBD1 (5 bases). V dropped 6 bases and J dropped 9 bases, with 18 bases sitting between them. From germline, CDR1 is MDHEN and CDR2 SYDVKM. The CDR3 runs to 15 residues. CDR3 sequence reads: CASSHGDSSSSPLHF. CDR3 nucleotide sequence: TGTGCCAGCAGCCATGGGGACTCCTCTAGTTCACCCCTCCACTTT.

This clonotype was picked up a small number of times. The J gene is TRBJ1-2, the V gene TRBV27; D is unresolved. Germline V gene data show CDR1 as MNHEY and CDR2 as SMNVEV (reference sequence). V lost 6 bases and J 4 bases, leaving 15 bases between the germline ends. This CDR3 is built from 14 residues. This chain's CDR3 is CASSSPYRPYGYTF. The DNA for the CDR3 is TGTGCCAGCAGCTCTCCTTACCGACCCTATGGCTACACCTTC.

The chain uses TRBV15 and TRBJ2-7, with 10 positions matching TRBD1. The CDR3 sequence is 16 residues long. Germline CDR1 LNHNV, CDR2 YYDKDF (reference sequence). V gave up 1 base and J gave up 6 bases; unmatched junction bases: 9. CDR3 sequence reads: CATSRVLGTGVFEQYF. The CDR3 region has the DNA TGTGCCACCAGCAGAGTCCTCGGGACAGGGGTTTTCGAGCAGTACTTC.

The genes are TRBV2 and TRBJ2-5; no definite D call. The V end lost 2 bases, the J end lost 5 bases, and 6 bases lay between the germline ends. Germline CDR1 reads SNHLY; CDR2 reads FYNNEI. This CDR3 is built from 12 residues. The CDR3 nucleotides are TGTGCCAGCAGTGAATATGGGGAGACCCAGTACTTC. It translates to CASSEYGETQYF.

This clonotype was seen at least ten times. J is TRBJ1-5 and V is TRBV20-1, with a weak D call TRBD1 (6 bases). Between the trimmed V and J ends, which lost 4 bases and 2 bases, there was a span of 12 bases. The CDR3 runs 14 residues. CDR1 DFQATT and CDR2 SNEGSKA come from the germline V gene (reference sequence). The CDR3 nucleotides are TGCAGTGCTAAGGGGGGTTCGGGCAATCAGCCCCAGCATTTT. Its protein is CSAKGGSGNQPQHF.

The count of this clonotype is one. This chain uses TRBV10-2 with TRBJ2-7; 8 positions agree with TRBD2. Trimming cost V 2 bases and J 6 bases; bases outside gene matches: 12. This CDR3 spans 16 amino acids. The germline CDR1 and CDR2 sequences are WSHSY and SAAADI. The CDR3 nucleotides are TGCGCCAGCAGTGAGGTCCGGGAGGGGACACCTATCGAGCAGTACTTC. It encodes CASSEVREGTPIEQYF.

This clonotype was observed many times. The chain employs TRBV11-2 and TRBJ2-7; D not certain. CDR3 length: 14 amino acids. Germline values: CDR1 SGHAT, CDR2 FQNNGV. V was cut by 3 bases and J by 2 bases, with 11 bases left in between. CDR3 amino acids: CASSLALRTYEQYF. DNA for the CDR3: TGTGCCAGCAGCTTGGCGCTACGTACCTACGAGCAGTACTTC.

This chain uses TRBV20-1 with TRBJ2-2, with D unclear. The V and J ends lost 1 base and 8 bases respectively, with 5 bases between them. The CDR3 spans 11 residues. Germline CDR1 reads DFQATT; CDR2 reads SNEGSKA (reference sequence). As DNA, the CDR3 is TGCAGTGCTAGAGTCCGAGGGGAGCTGTTTTTT. It specifies CSARVRGELFF.

The gene calls are TRBV7-9 and TRBJ1-2, with unresolved D. Deletions cut 8 bases from V and 6 bases from J, with 10 bases between. The CDR3 has 11 amino acids. CDR1 and CDR2 from the germline V gene are SEHNR and FQNEAQ (reference sequence). CDR3 sequence: CASGGDDGYTF. The CDR3 DNA reads TGTGCCAGCGGCGGGGATGATGGCTACACCTTC.

With respect to this clonotype: The final CDR3 position lacks the conserved phenylalanine or tryptophan, pointing to a likely read error. The limits of the CDR3 on the DNA are not certain, so only TCRdb's listed CDR3 is given. This rearrangement joins TRBV15 to TRBJ1-4. The CDR3 length is 12 residues, termini included. Germline loops: CDR1 LNHNV, CDR2 YYDKDF (reference sequence). CDR3: CATSRDRLEGDY.

The sample holds many counts of this clonotype. The gene calls are TRBV20-1 and TRBJ2-5; TRBD2 agrees at 11 bases. J lost 4 bases, V lost 6 bases, and 16 bases had no gene match. The CDR3 length is 17 residues. CDR1 DFQATT and CDR2 SNEGSKA come from the germline V gene (reference sequence). CDR3 sequence reads: CSALLPGLAGSLETQYF. The CDR3 coding sequence is TGCAGTGCCCTTCTCCCAGGACTAGCGGGCAGCCTAGAGACCCAGTACTTC.

This sequence joins TRBV20-1 and TRBJ1-4; D is unresolved. V was cut by 3 bases and J by 0 bases, with 8 bases left in between. CDR1 is DFQATT and CDR2 is SNEGSKA in the germline V gene (reference sequence). The CDR3 spans 14 residues. The CDR3 DNA reads as TGCAGTGCTAGTCGTCCGGCAACTAATGAAAAACTGTTTTTT. This encodes CSASRPATNEKLFF.

The gene calls are TRBV10-3 and TRBJ1-5; TRBD1 agrees at 7 bases. Germline V gene sequence: CDR1 ENHRY, CDR2 SYGVKD. After removal of 2 bases from V and 7 bases from J, the junction contained 32 bases not matched to a gene. This CDR3 spans 23 amino acids. For the CDR3, the DNA is TGTGCCATCAGTGAGACGGGATCCCACTACGAGGGGGCTGCTGGCACAGGGGTCCAGCCCCAGCATTTT. It codes for CAISETGSHYEGAAGTGVQPQHF.

The chain uses TRBV30 and TRBJ1-3; no clear D gene. Germline V gives CDR1 GTSNPN, CDR2 SVGIG (reference sequence). Trimming removed 2 bases from V and 4 bases from J, with 3 bases in between. This CDR3 is 11 amino acids long. The CDR3 loop is CAWSLGNTIYF. In DNA, the CDR3 is TGTGCCTGGAGTCTCGGAAACACCATATATTTT.